This TCR beta chain was captured by sequencing in a study of shared clonotypes between healthy human individuals. In the study overall: The study used three CD4 naive, three CD4 memory, two CD8 naive and one CD8 memory plate per donor.

Produced via immunoSEQ multiplex PCR; TCRdb's table is partial and in-frame only. The sample holds 2,500,000 or so clones, about nine tenths seen once. Healthy adults negative for HIV, lacking recent acute infections or vaccinations, served as donors. Per germline, CDR1 SGHAT and CDR2 FQNNGV. V was cut by 4 bases and J by 1 base, with 16 bases left in between. CDR3 length: 16 amino acids. The chain has TRBV11-2 and TRBJ2-5; tentative D call: TRBD2 (6 bases). Material: naive CD4+ T cells from PBMCs. Subset meaning: CD45RA+ positively selected. The TCR was taken from a man between 18 and 29 years old in good health. Some clones in this sample may be carry-over from other donors' samples. The DNA for the CDR3 is TGTGCCAGCAGCTGGGTGGGGGGAGGCTTCCAAGAGACCCAGTACTTC. This codes for CASSWVGGGFQETQYF.